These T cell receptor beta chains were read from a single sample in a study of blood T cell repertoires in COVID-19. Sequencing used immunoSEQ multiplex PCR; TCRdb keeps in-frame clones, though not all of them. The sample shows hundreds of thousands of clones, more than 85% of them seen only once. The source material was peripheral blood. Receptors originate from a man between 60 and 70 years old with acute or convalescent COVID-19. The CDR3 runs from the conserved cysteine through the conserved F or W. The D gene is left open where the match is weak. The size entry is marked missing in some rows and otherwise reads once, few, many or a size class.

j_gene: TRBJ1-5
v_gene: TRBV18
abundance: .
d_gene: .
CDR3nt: TGTGCCAGCTCACCCTTGGGGGGGGCCCAGCATTTT
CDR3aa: CASSPLGGAQHF

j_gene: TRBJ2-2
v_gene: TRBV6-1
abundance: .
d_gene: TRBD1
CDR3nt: TGTGCCAGCAGTGAAAGGACAGGGGGCTACACCGGGGAGCTGTTTTTT
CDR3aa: CASSERTGGYTGELFF

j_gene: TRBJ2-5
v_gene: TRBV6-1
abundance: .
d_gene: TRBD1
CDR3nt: TGTGCCAGCAGTGCCGCCGGGTGGGACAGACAAGAGACCCAGTACTTC
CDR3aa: CASSAAGWDRQETQYF

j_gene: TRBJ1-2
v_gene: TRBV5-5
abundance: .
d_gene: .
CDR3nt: TGTGCCAGCAGACCGGACAGTCAGATTAACTATGGCTACACCTTC
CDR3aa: CASRPDSQINYGYTF

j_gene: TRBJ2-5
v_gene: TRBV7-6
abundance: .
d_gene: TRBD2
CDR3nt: TGTGCCAGCAGCCACTTGCGGGGGGTTCAAGAGACCCAGTACTTC
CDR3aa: CASSHLRGVQETQYF

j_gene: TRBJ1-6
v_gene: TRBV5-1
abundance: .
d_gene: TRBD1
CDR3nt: TGCGCCAGCAGCCCGGGACAGGGGATTTCACCCCTCCACTTT
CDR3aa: CASSPGQGISPLHF

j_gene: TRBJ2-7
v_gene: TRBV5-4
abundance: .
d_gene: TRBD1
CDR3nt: TGTGCCAGCAGCTTGAGGACAGGGGTTGTTTACGAGCAGTACTTC
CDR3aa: CASSLRTGVVYEQYF

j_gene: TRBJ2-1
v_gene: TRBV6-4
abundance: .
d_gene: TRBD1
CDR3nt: TGTGCCAGCAGTGACCTGGGGGGACAGGGTCGGAATGAGCAGTTCTTC
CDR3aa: CASSDLGGQGRNEQFF

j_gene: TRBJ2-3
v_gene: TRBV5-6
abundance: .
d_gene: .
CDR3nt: TGTGCCAGCAGCTTGGGTGACTACCGCCCGCGACCGTATTTT
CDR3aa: CASSLGDYRPRPYF

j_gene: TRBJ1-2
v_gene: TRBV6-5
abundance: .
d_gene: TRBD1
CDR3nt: TGTGCCAGCAGGGGACAGGGGGTGGATGGCTACACCTTC
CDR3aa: CASRGQGVDGYTF

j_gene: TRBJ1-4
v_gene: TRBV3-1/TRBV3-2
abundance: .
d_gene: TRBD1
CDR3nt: TGTGCCAGCAGCCAACCATACCGACAGGGACGAGAAAAACTGTTTTTT
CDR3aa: CASSQPYRQGREKLFF

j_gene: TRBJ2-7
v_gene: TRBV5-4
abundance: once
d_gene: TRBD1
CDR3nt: TGTGCCCTCATGGACAGGGGCTCCTACGAGCAGTACTTC
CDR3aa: CALMDRGSYEQYF

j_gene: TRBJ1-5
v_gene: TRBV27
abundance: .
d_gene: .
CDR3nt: TGTGCCAGCAGTTTAACGGGAGGCCAGCCCCAGCATTTT
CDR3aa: CASSLTGGQPQHF

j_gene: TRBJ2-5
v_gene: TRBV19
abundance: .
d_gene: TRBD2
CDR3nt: TGTGCCAGTAGAACACGGGGGGGCCTAGAGACCCAGTACTTC
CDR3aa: CASRTRGGLETQYF

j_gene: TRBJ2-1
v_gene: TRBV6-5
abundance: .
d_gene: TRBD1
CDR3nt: TGTGCCAGCAGGGAGGACAGGTTCAATGAGCAGTTCTTC
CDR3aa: CASREDRFNEQFF

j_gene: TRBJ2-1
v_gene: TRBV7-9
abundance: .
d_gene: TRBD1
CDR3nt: TGTGCCAGCAGCTTCACCGACAGGGATAATGAGCAGTTCTTC
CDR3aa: CASSFTDRDNEQFF

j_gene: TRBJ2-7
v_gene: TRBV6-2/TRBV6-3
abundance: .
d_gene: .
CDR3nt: TGTGCCAGCAGTTACTCTCGGGGTGGCGAGCAGTACTTC
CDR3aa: CASSYSRGGEQYF

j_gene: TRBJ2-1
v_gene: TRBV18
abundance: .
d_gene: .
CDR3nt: TGTGCCAGCTCACCACGGGGGCCGAGGGGTGAGCAGTTCTTC
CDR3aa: CASSPRGPRGEQFF

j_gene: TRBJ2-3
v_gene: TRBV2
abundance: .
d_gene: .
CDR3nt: TGTGCCAGCATATCTGGGGGCCGGGAAGATACGCAGTATTTT
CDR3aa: CASISGGREDTQYF

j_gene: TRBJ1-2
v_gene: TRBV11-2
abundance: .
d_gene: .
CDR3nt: TGTGCCAGCAGCTTAGATCGGGTCAGGGGTAGTAACTATGGCTACACCTTC
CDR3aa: CASSLDRVRGSNYGYTF

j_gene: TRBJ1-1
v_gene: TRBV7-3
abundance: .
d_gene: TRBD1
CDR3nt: TGTGCCAGCAGCCCCCGGACAGGGCGGAACACTGAAGCTTTCTTT
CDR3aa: CASSPRTGRNTEAFF

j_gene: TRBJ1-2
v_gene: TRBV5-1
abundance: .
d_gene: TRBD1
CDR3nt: TGCGCCAGCAGCTTGGAGGGACAGAACTATGGCTACACCTTC
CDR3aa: CASSLEGQNYGYTF

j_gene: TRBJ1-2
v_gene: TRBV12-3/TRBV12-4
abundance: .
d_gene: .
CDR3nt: TGTGCCAGCAGTTTCGGCAGCGCCTATGGCTACACCTTC
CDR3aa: CASSFGSAYGYTF

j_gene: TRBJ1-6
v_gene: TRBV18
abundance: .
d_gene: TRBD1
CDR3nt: TGTGCCAGCTCACCCTACGAAACGACAGGGGCCGTGGGTTCACCCCTCCACTTT
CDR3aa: CASSPYETTGAVGSPLHF

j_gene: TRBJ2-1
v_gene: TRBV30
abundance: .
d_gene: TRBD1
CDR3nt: TGTGCCTGGAGTCAGGACAGGGCAAATGAGCAGTTCTTC
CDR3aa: CAWSQDRANEQFF

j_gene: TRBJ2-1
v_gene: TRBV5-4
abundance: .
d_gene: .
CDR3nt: TGTGCCAGCAGCCCGGACAGTGGGGGCAATGAGCAGTTCTTC
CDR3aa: CASSPDSGGNEQFF

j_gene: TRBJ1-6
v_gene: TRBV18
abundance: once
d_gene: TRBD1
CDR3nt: TGTGCCAGCTCACAAACAGGGGGTAATTCACCCCTCCACTTT
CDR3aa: CASSQTGGNSPLHF

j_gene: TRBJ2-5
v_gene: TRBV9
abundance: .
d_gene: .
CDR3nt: TGTGCCAGCAGCGCCATTACGGCGGGCGGGGAGACCCAGTACTTC
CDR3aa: CASSAITAGGETQYF

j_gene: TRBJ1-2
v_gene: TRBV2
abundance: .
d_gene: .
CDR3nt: TGTGCCAGCACCCTGCGGACTCTCGGTGGCTACACCTTC
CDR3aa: CASTLRTLGGYTF

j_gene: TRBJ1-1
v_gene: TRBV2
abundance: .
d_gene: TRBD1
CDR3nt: TGTGCCAGCAACCCGCAGGGGGCGGAAGCTTTCTTT
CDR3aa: CASNPQGAEAFF

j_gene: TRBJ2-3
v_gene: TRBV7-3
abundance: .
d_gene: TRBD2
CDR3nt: TGTGCCAGCAGCCTAGGGACTAGCGGGGGTCTAGATACGCAGTATTTT
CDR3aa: CASSLGTSGGLDTQYF

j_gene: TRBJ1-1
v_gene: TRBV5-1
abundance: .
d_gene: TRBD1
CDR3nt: TGCGCCAGCAGAAGATCCGATCTCAGGGGGCCGATGAACACTGAAGCTTTCTTT
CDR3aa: CASRRSDLRGPMNTEAFF

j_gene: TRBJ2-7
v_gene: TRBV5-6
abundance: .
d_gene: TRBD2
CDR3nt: TGTGCCAGCAGCCTACGGACTAGCTCCTACGAGCAGTACTTC
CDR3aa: CASSLRTSSYEQYF

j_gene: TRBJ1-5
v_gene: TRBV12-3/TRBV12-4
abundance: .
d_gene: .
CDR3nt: TGTGCCAGCAGTTCGGGTGGCAATCAGCCCCAGCATTTT
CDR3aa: CASSSGGNQPQHF

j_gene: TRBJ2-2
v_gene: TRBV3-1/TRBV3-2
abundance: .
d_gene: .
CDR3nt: TGTGCCAGCAGCCCATGGACAACGAACACCGGGGAGCTGTTTTTT
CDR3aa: CASSPWTTNTGELFF

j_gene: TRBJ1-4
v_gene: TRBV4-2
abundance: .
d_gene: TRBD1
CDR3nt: TGTGCCAGCAGCCAATCCCGGCCGGGACAGGGGACCGCAAAACTGTTTTTT
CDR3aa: CASSQSRPGQGTAKLFF

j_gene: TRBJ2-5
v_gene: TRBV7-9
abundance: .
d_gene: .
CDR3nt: TGTGCCAGCAGCTCACCCCTACTCCGAGCGGGCCCCCAAGAGACCCAGTACTTC
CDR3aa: CASSSPLLRAGPQETQYF